This T cell receptor (beta chain) was recorded in a study of graft-versus-host responses after intestinal transplantation. Some clones are missing from TCRdb's copy, which holds only in-frame ones; the method was immunoSEQ multiplex PCR. There are more than 70,000 clones in the sample; about 90% occur only once, and less than 0.12% lies in the top ten. The CDR3 has 15 residues. Germline V gene sequence: CDR1 SGHRS, CDR2 YFSETQ. J lost 0 bases, V lost 3 bases, and 6 bases had no gene match. Concerning this clone: The antigen remains undetermined.

The gene calls are TRBV5-1 and TRBJ2-7; 7 bases are shared with TRBD1. Material: unstimulated CD4+ T cells sorted from spleen or lymph node cells, obtained before intestinal transplant. The clonotype comes from a human donor who received an intestinal transplant. The CDR3 region is CASSSSGQSSYEQYF. The CDR3 DNA sequence: TGCGCCAGCAGCTCCTCGGGACAGAGCTCCTACGAGCAGTACTTC.